This T cell receptor (beta chain) derives from a study of CD8 T cells in Susac syndrome. Germline V gives CDR1 PRHDT, CDR2 FYEKMQ (reference sequence). The V segment lost 1 base and the J segment 5 bases; nucleotides outside the gene matches: 7. CDR3 size: 15 residues. FACS enriched CD8+ TEMRA cells, while bulk CD8+ and CD4+ were negatively isolated. A quantity of about 0.5 to 1 ug RNA underwent reverse transcription using random hexamers. TCRdb redid the calling of the immunoSEQ multiplex PCR reads with MiXCR, one entry per CDR3 protein. The sample yields about 150,000 distinct CDR3 sequences, 85% to 95% seen once.

The receptor's source is a human donor with multiple sclerosis. Sequencing was done on a sample of CD8+ T cells from PBMCs. The V gene is TRBV13, the J gene TRBJ1-1; 7 positions match TRBD1. The chain's CDR3 is CASSLVRDRTTEAFF. Written as DNA, the CDR3 is TGTGCCAGCAGCTTAGTACGGGACAGAACGACTGAAGCTTTCTTT.